These 16 T cell receptor beta chains came from one sample sequenced in a study of cytomegalovirus exposure and HLA in healthy donors. The assay was immunoSEQ multiplex PCR, and TCRdb's table has in-frame clones only and misses some. The sample lists about 49,000 clones, 92% occurring once. What was sequenced was PBMCs. The receptors were gathered from a man aged 18 to 29 in good health and CMV-seronegative.

The chain links TRBV7-6 to TRBJ2-7; 8 nucleotides line up with TRBD2. Trimming cost V 5 bases and J 7 bases; bases outside gene matches: 16. Germline values: CDR1 SGHVS, CDR2 FNYEAQ. The CDR3 totals 16 residues. The CDR3 DNA reads TGTGCCAGCAGCCCGGGGGGGCGTGTACAGACTACTGAGCAGTACTTC. Amino acids: CASSPGGRVQTTEQYF.

CDR3 in DNA: TGTGCCAGCAACCCGACAGGCTCCTACAATGAGCAGTTCTTC. Translated, it gives CASNPTGSYNEQFF. This chain joins TRBV5-4 and TRBJ2-1; weak D call: TRBD1 (6 bases). The germline V and J ends were trimmed by 6 bases and 0 bases, with 10 bases remaining between them. The V gene's germline CDR1 is SGHNT and CDR2 YYREEE (reference sequence). The CDR3 loop spans 14 amino acids.

The chain joins TRBV7-9 to TRBJ2-7, with 7 bases identical to TRBD1. Germline-derived CDR1 and CDR2 are SEHNR and FQNEAQ (reference sequence). With V trimmed by 4 bases and J by 0 bases, 6 bases remained unmatched. The CDR3 contains 15 residues. CDR3 nucleotide sequence: TGTGCCAGCAGCTCCCCGACAGGGAGCTCCTACGAGCAGTACTTC. Translating it yields CASSSPTGSSYEQYF.

The chain couples TRBV14 to TRBJ2-7; TRBD2 might be the D (6 bases). The CDR3 covers 17 residues. V gave up 0 bases and J gave up 3 bases, with 18 bases separating them. Germline V gene data show CDR1 as SGHDN and CDR2 as FVKESK. The CDR3 loop reads CASSQEVLGGPSYEQYF. Here the CDR3 DNA reads TGTGCCAGCAGCCAAGAAGTACTCGGAGGGCCAAGCTACGAGCAGTACTTC.

The chain is built from TRBV27 and TRBJ1-2; TRBD1 might be the D (6 bases). Germline assignment: CDR1 MNHEY and CDR2 SMNVEV (reference sequence). Trimming removed 2 bases at V and 5 bases at J, with 9 bases between. CDR3 length: 13 residues. For the CDR3, the DNA is TGTGCCAGCAGTTTAGGCAGGGGTTATGGCTACACCTTC. Protein sequence: CASSLGRGYGYTF.

In the case of this clone: The same CDR3 is also encoded by other DNA sequences in this sample. This chain joins TRBV6-4 and TRBJ1-1; D not resolved. The V end lost 4 bases, the J end lost 1 base, and 7 bases lay between the germline ends. CDR3 size: 13 residues. The V gene's germline CDR1 is MRHNA and CDR2 SNTAGT. CDR3: CASSASPNTEAFF. The CDR3 coding sequence is TGTGCCAGCAGTGCCAGTCCGAACACTGAAGCTTTCTTT.

Notes on this clone: Compared with germline, one end of the junction differs, possibly owing to a read error. The J gene is TRBJ2-1, the V gene TRBV27; 7 bases are shared with TRBD2. The CDR3 consists of 13 residues. Looked up from germline, CDR1 is MNHEY and CDR2 is SMNVEV (reference sequence). Written as DNA, the CDR3 is TGTGCCAGCAGCCAAAACACCGGGACTAATTCGGTCTTC. Its translation is CASSQNTGTNSVF.

Note on this clone: Other DNA sequences from this sample encode an identical CDR3 as well. The chain has TRBV7-9 and TRBJ2-7, with D perhaps TRBD1 (7 bases). V gave up 4 bases and J gave up 2 bases, with 15 bases separating them. Germline assignment: CDR1 SEHNR and CDR2 FQNEAQ (reference sequence). The CDR3 extends over 15 amino acids. As DNA, the CDR3 is TGTGCCAGCAGCTCCCCAGGGGGGCGCCCCTACGAGCAGTACTTC. It specifies CASSSPGGRPYEQYF.

The rearrangement uses TRBV5-4 and TRBJ2-2; 12 bases map to TRBD2. This CDR3 has 16 amino acids. Germline trimming cut 3 bases from V and 5 bases from J; bases unmatched to any gene: 5. From germline, CDR1 is SGHNT and CDR2 YYREEE (reference sequence). The CDR3 DNA sequence: TGTGCCAGCAGCTCCACTAGCGGGAGGTATACCGGGGAGCTGTTTTTT. It yields the protein CASSSTSGRYTGELFF.

This chain joins TRBV11-3 and TRBJ2-7; D unresolved. The V end lost 2 bases, the J end lost 3 bases, and 14 bases lay between the germline ends. This CDR3 spans 15 amino acids. Per germline, CDR1 SGHNT and CDR2 YENEEA. The CDR3 nucleotides are TGTGCCAGCAGCTTAAGCCCCTCTAGAGACTACGAGCAGTACTTC. Protein sequence: CASSLSPSRDYEQYF.

The table lists this clone with a count of one. J is TRBJ1-1 and V is TRBV5-1; no clear D gene. The CDR3 has 13 amino acids. CDR1 is SGHRS and CDR2 is YFSETQ in the germline V gene. V lost 3 bases and J 5 bases, leaving 11 bases between the germline ends. CDR3 nucleotide sequence: TGCGCCAGCAGCTCGGGTCGTAATACTGAAGCTTTCTTT. Translation gives CASSSGRNTEAFF.

This clone has just one count. The gene calls are TRBV18 and TRBJ2-2, with 11 nucleotides matching TRBD2. CDR3 length: 18 residues. V lost 3 bases, J lost 3 bases, and 9 bases stayed unmatched. Looked up from germline, CDR1 is KGHSH and CDR2 is LQKENI. The CDR3, as DNA: TGTGCCAGCTCACCCCGTCCGGGACTAGCGGAGGACACCGGGGAGCTGTTTTTT. Its translation: CASSPRPGLAEDTGELFF.

The rearrangement uses TRBV11-2 and TRBJ2-7; D unresolved. Germline loops: CDR1 SGHAT, CDR2 FQNNGV. This CDR3 is 12 amino acids long. V was clipped by 5 bases and J by 5 bases, with 10 bases between them. The CDR3 loop is CASSPSGDEQYF. CDR3 coding DNA: TGTGCCAGCAGCCCATCCGGAGACGAGCAGTACTTC.

The chain combines TRBV27 with TRBJ1-2; D not certain. The length of the CDR3 is 14 residues. The ends were cut back, 4 bases at V and 2 bases at J, with 11 bases in the middle. The germline gives CDR1 MNHEY, CDR2 SMNVEV (reference sequence). The CDR3 is CASSSREENYGYTF. The CDR3 DNA is TGTGCCAGCAGTTCCCGGGAGGAGAACTATGGCTACACCTTC.

The genes are TRBV7-9 and TRBJ2-1; 8 bases match TRBD2. CDR1 SEHNR and CDR2 FQNEAQ come from the germline V gene (reference sequence). V trimming: 0 bases; J trimming: 8 bases; junction bases outside the gene matches: 6. The CDR3 covers 15 residues. The CDR3 reads CASSLAGTSLDEQFF. Here the CDR3 DNA reads TGTGCCAGCAGCTTAGCGGGGACTAGTCTCGATGAGCAGTTCTTC.

The chain uses TRBV6-5 and TRBJ1-4; weak D call: TRBD1 (6 bases). Germline-derived CDR1 and CDR2 are MNHEY and SVGAGI. V gave up 6 bases and J gave up 4 bases, with 12 bases separating them. The CDR3 contains 14 residues. CDR3 nucleotide sequence: TGTGCCAGCAGCTTGGGACAAGTTAATGAAAAACTGTTTTTT. Translating gives CASSLGQVNEKLFF.